The 13 T cell receptor beta chains below come from one sample, sequenced in a study of blood T cell repertoires in COVID-19. Sequencing was performed with immunoSEQ multiplex PCR; in TCRdb, only in-frame clones are kept and a portion is missing. This table has approximately 150,000 clones, approximately 90% appearing once. The sequenced material came from peripheral blood. The receptor source for this set is a man in his forties or fifties who had recovered from COVID-19.

This chain uses TRBV6-5 with TRBJ1-1; TRBD1 matches 9 bases. CDR1 is MNHEY and CDR2 is SVGAGI in the germline V gene. V lost 2 bases and J lost 1; bases outside the gene matches: 2. CDR3 length: 15 residues. In DNA form, the CDR3 reads TGTGCCAGCAGTTACCCGGGACAGGGGAACACTGAAGCTTTCTTT. Its translation: CASSYPGQGNTEAFF.

V is TRBV7-9 and J is TRBJ1-1, with 8 bases lining up with TRBD1. The CDR3 totals 16 residues. After removal of 3 bases from V and 6 bases from J, the junction contained 12 bases not matched to a gene. CDR1 is SEHNR and CDR2 is FQNEAQ in the germline V gene (reference sequence). This chain's CDR3 is CASSLEATGVFAEAFF. The CDR3, as DNA: TGTGCCAGCAGCTTGGAGGCGACAGGGGTGTTCGCTGAAGCTTTCTTT.

The chain couples TRBV19 to TRBJ1-5; 10 positions match TRBD1. J was trimmed by 6 bases and V by 5 bases; bases with no gene match: 4. The CDR3 spans 14 residues. Per the germline V gene, CDR1 is LNHDA and CDR2 is SQIVND (reference sequence). The CDR3 DNA is TGTGCCAGTAGTCCGGGACAGGGGACTCAGCCCCAGCATTTT. It translates to CASSPGQGTQPQHF.

The chain has TRBV5-4 and TRBJ1-4, with TRBD1 matching 7 bases. J lost 13 bases, V lost 0 bases, and 3 bases had no gene match. Germline V CDR1 and CDR2: SGHNT, YYREEE (reference sequence). The CDR3 is 12 amino acids. The CDR3 protein is CASSLDRGGLFF. As DNA, the CDR3 is TGTGCCAGCAGCTTGGACAGGGGAGGACTGTTTTTT.

The V and J genes are TRBV28 and TRBJ1-6; the D is unclear. The CDR3 spans 13 residues. Between the trimmed V and J ends, which lost 8 bases and 11 bases, there was a span of 16 bases. From germline, CDR1 is MDHEN and CDR2 SYDVKM. The CDR3 loop reads CASSGQAGTPLHF. In DNA form, the CDR3 reads TGTGCCAGCTCCGGCCAAGCCGGGACACCCCTCCACTTT.

V and J are TRBV6-1 and TRBJ2-7; TRBD2 matches at 10 bases. Germline lookup yields CDR1 MNHNS and CDR2 SASEGT. V shed 1 base and J 2 bases; nucleotides not matched to a gene: 2. There are 15 residues in the CDR3. CDR3 amino acids: CASSEGLAGAYEQYF. CDR3 nucleotides: TGTGCCAGCAGTGAAGGGCTAGCGGGAGCCTACGAGCAGTACTTC.

V is TRBV5-1 and J is TRBJ2-3; 14 bases map to TRBD2. The CDR3 is 16 residues long. Looked up from germline, CDR1 is SGHRS and CDR2 is YFSETQ. Trimming at V came to 2 bases and at J to 4 bases, leaving 3 bases not matched to a gene. CDR3 in DNA: TGCGCCAGCAGCTTCCAGGGACTAGCGGGAGCAGATACGCAGTATTTT. Translating it yields CASSFQGLAGADTQYF.

The chain recombines TRBV28 with TRBJ1-4, with 7 bases fitting TRBD1. V was clipped by 3 bases and J by 4 bases; unmatched bases: 2. Per the germline V gene, CDR1 is MDHEN and CDR2 is SYDVKM. The CDR3 consists of 14 residues. CDR3 nucleotides: TGTGCCAGCAGTTTGGGACAGCTTAATGAAAAACTGTTTTTT. Amino acid sequence: CASSLGQLNEKLFF.

The chain is built from TRBV4-1 and TRBJ2-3, with 10 bases identical to TRBD1. This CDR3 has 16 residues. V lost 4 bases, J lost 6 bases, and 10 bases stayed unmatched. Germline CDR1 reads MGHRA; CDR2 reads YSYEKL. This chain's CDR3 is CASSRSGTGETDTQYF. The CDR3 DNA is TGCGCCAGCAGCCGTTCCGGGACAGGGGAAACGGATACGCAGTATTTT.

This clone appeared a single time. The chain recombines TRBV28 with TRBJ1-4; 9 bases map to TRBD1. The germline CDR1 and CDR2 sequences are MDHEN and SYDVKM. Trimming cost V 5 bases and J 7 bases; bases outside gene matches: 8. The CDR3 consists of 15 residues. The CDR3 loop is CASSAYGTGREKLFF. The DNA for the CDR3 is TGTGCCAGCAGTGCCTACGGGACAGGGCGTGAAAAACTGTTTTTT.

Only one count was recorded for this clone. The chain joins TRBV6-2 or TRBV6-3 to TRBJ2-3; 13 nucleotides match TRBD2. Germline values: CDR1 MNHEY, CDR2 SVGEGT. This CDR3 is 16 amino acids long. The V and J ends lost 4 bases and 4 bases, in that order; junction bases with no gene match: 5. The CDR3 nucleotides read TGTGCCAGCAGTTCACTAGCGGGGGGGAACGCAGATACGCAGTATTTT. Amino acid sequence: CASSSLAGGNADTQYF.

The chain recombines TRBV7-9 with TRBJ1-2; D is unclear. The V end was cut by 2 bases, the J end by 0 bases, with 10 bases between. The CDR3 sequence is 15 residues long. Germline CDR1 SEHNR, CDR2 FQNEAQ (reference sequence). CDR3 protein: CASSLLRVTNYGYTF. CDR3 sequence (DNA): TGTGCCAGCAGCTTATTGAGGGTAACTAACTATGGCTACACCTTC.

This sequence joins TRBV27 and TRBJ2-6; D gene ambiguous. The germline gives CDR1 MNHEY, CDR2 SMNVEV (reference sequence). The CDR3 spans 16 residues. The V gene lost 2 bases and the J gene lost 0 bases, with 8 bases spanning the gap. The CDR3 sequence is CASSLQVNSGANVLTF. The CDR3 nucleotides are TGTGCCAGCAGTTTACAGGTCAACTCTGGGGCCAACGTCCTGACTTTC. The full variable domain, its missing parts supplied by reference TRBV27 and TRBJ2-6, is EAQVTQNPRYLITVTGKKLTVTCSQNMNHEYMSWYRQDPGLGLRQIYYSMNVEVTDKGDVPEGYKVSRKEKRNFPLILESPSPNQTSLYFCASSLQVNSGANVLTFGAGSRLTVL.